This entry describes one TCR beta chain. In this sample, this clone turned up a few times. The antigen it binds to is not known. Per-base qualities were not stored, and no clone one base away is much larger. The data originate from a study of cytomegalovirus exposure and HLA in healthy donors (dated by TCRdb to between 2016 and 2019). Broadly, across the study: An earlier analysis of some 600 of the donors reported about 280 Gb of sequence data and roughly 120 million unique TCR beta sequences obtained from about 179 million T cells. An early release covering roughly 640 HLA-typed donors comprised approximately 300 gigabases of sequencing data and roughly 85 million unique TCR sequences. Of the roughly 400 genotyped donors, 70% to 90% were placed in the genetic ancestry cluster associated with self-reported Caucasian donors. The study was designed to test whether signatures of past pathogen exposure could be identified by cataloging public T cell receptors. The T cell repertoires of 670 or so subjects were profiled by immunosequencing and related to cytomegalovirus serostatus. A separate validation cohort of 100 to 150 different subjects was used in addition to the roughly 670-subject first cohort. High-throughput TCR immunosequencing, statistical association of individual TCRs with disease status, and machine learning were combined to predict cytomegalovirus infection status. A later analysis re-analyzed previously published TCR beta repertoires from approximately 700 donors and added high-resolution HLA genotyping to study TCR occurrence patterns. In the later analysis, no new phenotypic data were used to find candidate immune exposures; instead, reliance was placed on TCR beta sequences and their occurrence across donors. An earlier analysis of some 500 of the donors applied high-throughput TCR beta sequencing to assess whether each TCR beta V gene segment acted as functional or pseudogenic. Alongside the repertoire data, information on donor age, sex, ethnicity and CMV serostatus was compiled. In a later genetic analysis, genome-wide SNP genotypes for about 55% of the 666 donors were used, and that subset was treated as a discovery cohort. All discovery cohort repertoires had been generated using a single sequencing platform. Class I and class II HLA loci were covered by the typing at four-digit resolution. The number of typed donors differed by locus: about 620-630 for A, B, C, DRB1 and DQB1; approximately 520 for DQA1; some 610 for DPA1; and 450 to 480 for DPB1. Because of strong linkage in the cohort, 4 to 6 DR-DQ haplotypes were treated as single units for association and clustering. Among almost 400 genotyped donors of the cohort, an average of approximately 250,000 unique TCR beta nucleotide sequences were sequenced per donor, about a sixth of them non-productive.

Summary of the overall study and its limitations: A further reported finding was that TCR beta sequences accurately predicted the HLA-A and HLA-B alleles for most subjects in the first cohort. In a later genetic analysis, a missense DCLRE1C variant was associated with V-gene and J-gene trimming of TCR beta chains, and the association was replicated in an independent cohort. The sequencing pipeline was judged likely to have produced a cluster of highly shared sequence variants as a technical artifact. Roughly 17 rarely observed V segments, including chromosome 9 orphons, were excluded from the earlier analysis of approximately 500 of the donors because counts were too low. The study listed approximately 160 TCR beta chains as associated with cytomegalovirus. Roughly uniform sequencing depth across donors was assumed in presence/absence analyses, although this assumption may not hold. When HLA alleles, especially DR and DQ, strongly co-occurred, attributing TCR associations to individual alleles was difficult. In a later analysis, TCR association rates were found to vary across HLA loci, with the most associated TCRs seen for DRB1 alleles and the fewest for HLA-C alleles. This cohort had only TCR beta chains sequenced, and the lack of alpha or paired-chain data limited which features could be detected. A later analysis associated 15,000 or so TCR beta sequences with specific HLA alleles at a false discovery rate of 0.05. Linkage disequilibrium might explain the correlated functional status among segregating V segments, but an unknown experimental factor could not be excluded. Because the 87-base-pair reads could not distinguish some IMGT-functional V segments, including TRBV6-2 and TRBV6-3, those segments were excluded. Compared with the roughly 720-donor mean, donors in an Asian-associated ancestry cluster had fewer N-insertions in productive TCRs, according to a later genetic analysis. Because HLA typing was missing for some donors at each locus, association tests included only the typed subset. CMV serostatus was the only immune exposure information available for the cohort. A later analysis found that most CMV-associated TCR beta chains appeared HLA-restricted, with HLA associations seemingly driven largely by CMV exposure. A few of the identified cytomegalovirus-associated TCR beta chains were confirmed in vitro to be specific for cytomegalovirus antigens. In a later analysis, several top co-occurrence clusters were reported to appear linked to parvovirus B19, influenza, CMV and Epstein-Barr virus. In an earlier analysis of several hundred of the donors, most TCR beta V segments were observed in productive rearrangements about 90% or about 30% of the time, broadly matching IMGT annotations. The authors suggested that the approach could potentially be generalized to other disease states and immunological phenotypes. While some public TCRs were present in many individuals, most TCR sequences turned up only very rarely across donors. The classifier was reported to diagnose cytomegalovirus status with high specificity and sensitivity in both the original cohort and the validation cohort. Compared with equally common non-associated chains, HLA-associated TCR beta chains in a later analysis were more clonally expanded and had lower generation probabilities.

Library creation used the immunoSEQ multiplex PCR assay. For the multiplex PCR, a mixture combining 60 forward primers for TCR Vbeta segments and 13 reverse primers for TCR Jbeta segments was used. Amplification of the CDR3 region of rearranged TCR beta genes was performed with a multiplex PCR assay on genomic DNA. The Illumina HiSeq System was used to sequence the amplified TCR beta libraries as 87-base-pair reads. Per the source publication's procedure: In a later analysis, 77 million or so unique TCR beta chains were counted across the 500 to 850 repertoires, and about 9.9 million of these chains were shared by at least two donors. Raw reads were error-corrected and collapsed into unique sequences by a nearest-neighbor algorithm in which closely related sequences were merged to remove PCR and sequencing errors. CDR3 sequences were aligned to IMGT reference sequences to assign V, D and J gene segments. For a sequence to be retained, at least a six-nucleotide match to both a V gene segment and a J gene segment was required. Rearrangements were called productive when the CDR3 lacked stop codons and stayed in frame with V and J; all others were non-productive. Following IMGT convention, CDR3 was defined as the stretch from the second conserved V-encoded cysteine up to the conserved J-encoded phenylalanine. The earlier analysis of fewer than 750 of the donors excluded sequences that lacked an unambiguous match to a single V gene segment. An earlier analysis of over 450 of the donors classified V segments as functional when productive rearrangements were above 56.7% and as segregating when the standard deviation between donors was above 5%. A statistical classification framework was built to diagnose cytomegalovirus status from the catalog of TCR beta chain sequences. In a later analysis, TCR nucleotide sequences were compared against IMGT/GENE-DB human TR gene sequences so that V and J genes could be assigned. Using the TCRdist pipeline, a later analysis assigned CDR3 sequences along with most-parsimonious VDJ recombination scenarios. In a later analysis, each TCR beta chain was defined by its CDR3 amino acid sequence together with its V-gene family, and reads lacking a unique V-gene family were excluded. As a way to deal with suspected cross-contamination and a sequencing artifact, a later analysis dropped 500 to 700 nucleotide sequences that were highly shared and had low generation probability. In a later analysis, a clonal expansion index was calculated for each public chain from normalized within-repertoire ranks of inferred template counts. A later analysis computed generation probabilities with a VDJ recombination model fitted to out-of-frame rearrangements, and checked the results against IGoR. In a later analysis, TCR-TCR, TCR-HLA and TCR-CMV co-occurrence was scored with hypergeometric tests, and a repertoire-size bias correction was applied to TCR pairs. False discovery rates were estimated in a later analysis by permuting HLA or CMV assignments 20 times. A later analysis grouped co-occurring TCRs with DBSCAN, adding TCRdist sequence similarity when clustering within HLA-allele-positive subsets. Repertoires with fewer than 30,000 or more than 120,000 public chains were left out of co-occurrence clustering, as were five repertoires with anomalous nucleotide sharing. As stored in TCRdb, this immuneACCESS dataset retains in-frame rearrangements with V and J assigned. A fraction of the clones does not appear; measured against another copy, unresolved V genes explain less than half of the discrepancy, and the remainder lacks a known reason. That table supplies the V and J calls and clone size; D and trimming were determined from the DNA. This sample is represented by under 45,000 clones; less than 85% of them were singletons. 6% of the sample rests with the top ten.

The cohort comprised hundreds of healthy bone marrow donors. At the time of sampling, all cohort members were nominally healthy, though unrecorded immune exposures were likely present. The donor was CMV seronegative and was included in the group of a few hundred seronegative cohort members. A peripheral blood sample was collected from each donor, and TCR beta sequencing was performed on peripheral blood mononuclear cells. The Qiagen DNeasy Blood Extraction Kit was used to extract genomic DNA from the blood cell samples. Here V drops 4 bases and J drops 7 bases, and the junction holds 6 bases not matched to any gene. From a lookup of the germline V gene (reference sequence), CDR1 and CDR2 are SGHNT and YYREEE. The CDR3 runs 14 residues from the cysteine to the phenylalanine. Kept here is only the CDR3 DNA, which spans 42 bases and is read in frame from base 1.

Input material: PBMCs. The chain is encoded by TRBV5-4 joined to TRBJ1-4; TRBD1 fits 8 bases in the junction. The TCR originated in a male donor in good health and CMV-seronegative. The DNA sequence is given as TGTGCCAGCAGCGTCCAGGGGGCGGTTGAAAAACTGTTTTTT. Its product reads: CASSVQGAVEKLFF.